These 4 T cell receptor beta chains were all obtained from the same sample, sequenced in a study of human T cells and chemical hapten exposure. TCRdb called the RACE reads again in MiXCR, with one record for every CDR3 protein. In the table there are some 330,000 distinct CDR3 sequences, about 5% of which are singletons. Time point noted: pre-sensitization, week 0. The treatment was: therapeutic diphenylcyclopropenone sensitization with weekly scalp DPC. The source was whole blood, collected in connection with sensitization to the hapten diphenylcyclopropenone (DPC). The receptors here all came from a woman in her late teens or twenties with alopecia areata. Some clones in this sample may be carry-over from other donors' samples.

V usage is TRBV18 and J usage is TRBJ2-5; 7 positions agree with TRBD2. The CDR3 sequence is 17 residues long. Unmatched junction bases numbered 11, after V lost 2 bases and J lost 2 bases. Germline V gene data show CDR1 as KGHSH and CDR2 as LQKENI. The CDR3, as DNA: TGTGCCAGCTCACCAATCCGTCGGGGAGGGGATCAAGAGACCCAGTACTTC. The encoded protein is CASSPIRRGGDQETQYF.

This CDR3 reads CASREPSSGGVTDTQYF. For the CDR3, the DNA is TGTGCCAGCAGAGAGCCGTCTAGCGGGGGAGTCACAGATACGCAGTATTTT. The chain uses TRBV6-2 or TRBV6-3 and TRBJ2-3; 10 nucleotides line up with TRBD2. CDR3 length: 17 residues. With V trimmed by 6 bases and J by 2 bases, 11 bases remained unmatched. Germline V CDR1 and CDR2: MNHEY, SVGEGT.

V usage is TRBV14 and J usage is TRBJ2-7, with D perhaps given as TRBD1 or TRBD2 (5 bases each). V was shortened by 0 bases and J by 3 bases, with 12 bases between the two germline ends. The CDR3 covers 15 residues. Germline CDR1 reads SGHDN; CDR2 reads FVKESK. CDR3 protein: CASSQEDGDLYEQYF. The DNA of the CDR3 is TGTGCCAGCAGCCAAGAGGATGGGGACCTCTACGAGCAGTACTTC.

This clonotype was recorded many times. This sequence joins TRBV6-5 and TRBJ2-3; the D gene could be TRBD1 or TRBD2 (5 bases each). Trimming left V 2 bases short and J 6 bases short, with 12 bases between. This CDR3 comprises 14 residues. The V gene's germline CDR1 is MNHEY and CDR2 SVGAGI. CDR3 sequence (DNA): TGTGCCAGCAGTTACGGGGACGCCCTGGATACGCAGTATTTT. Its protein is CASSYGDALDTQYF.